This is a list of T cell receptor beta chains from one sample in a study of cytomegalovirus exposure and HLA in healthy donors. The repertoire was sequenced with immunoSEQ multiplex PCR; TCRdb's copy has only in-frame clones and lacks some. The sample holds 200,000 to 250,000 clones, roughly 80% seen once. Material for sequencing was PBMCs. The source of these receptors is a man in his forties in good health and CMV-seronegative. The CDR3 runs from the conserved cysteine through the conserved F or W.

V gene	J gene	CDR3 protein
TRBV5-1	TRBJ2-6	CASSTGQGSSGANVLTF
TRBV2	TRBJ2-7	CASSDQGSGYEQYF
TRBV30	TRBJ1-1	CAWSVGPGVTEAFF
TRBV5-1	TRBJ2-6	CASSLVGQSGANVLTF
TRBV7-2	TRBJ1-2	CASSLQPGQGDGYTF
TRBV11-2	TRBJ2-1	CASSSLGGLAVYNEQFF
TRBV19	TRBJ1-6	CASSIGGHSHNSPLHF
TRBV4-1	TRBJ2-7	CASSQFPGQGASISYEQYF
TRBV6-5	TRBJ1-2	CASSYGTGSYGYTF
TRBV6-4	TRBJ1-1	CASSDRGRTGAFF
TRBV2	TRBJ2-7	CASRVGDSIIYPYEQYF